This TCR beta chain was captured by sequencing in a study of T cell responses to AZD1222 COVID-19 vaccine. The CDR3 extends over 16 amino acids. The V gene end was trimmed by 0 bases and the J gene end by 5 bases; junction bases not matched to a gene: 10. Germline V lookup: CDR1 GTSNPN, CDR2 SVGIG (reference sequence). Second-dose timings of about 4 or about 12 weeks were pooled. General observations from the study: Spike-specific TCR breadth and depth grew following two AZD1222 doses. None of the repertoires were sampled until the peak T cell response had passed. Epitopes outside B.1.351 and B.1.1.7 mutated regions reportedly drew nearly half of spike TCRs.

Profiled with immunoSEQ multiplex PCR; TCRdb holds only in-frame clones, not every one. The sample records some 150,000 clones, around nine tenths being singletons. On this clone: Antigen unknown.

This sequence was found in an adult who received the AZD1222 COVID-19 vaccine. The chain has TRBV30 and TRBJ2-3, with 8 bases lining up with TRBD2. The sample in question was peripheral blood, obtained 28 days after the second AZD1222 dose. The CDR3 protein is CAWSVPSGSSGDTQYF. DNA for the CDR3: TGTGCCTGGAGTGTCCCCAGCGGGAGTTCGGGAGATACGCAGTATTTT.